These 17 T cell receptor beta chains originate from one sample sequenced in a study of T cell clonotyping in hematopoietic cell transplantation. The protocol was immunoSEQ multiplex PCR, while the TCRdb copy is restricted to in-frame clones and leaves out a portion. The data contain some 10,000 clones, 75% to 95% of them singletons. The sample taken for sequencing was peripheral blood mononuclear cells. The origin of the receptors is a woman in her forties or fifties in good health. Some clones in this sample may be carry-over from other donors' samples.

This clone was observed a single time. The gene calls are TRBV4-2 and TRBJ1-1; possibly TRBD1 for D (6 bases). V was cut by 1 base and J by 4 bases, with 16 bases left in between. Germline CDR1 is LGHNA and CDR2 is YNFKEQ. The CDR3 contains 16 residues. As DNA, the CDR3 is TGTGCCAGCAGCCAAGGGCCAGGGGAGGGAAGCACTGAAGCTTTCTTT. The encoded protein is CASSQGPGEGSTEAFF.

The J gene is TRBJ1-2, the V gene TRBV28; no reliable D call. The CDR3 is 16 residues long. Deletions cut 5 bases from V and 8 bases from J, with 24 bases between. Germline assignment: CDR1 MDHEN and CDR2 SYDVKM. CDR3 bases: TGTGCCAGCAGTCCCATCTTTCTGGCCGGGATCAAAGGCTACACCTTC. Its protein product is CASSPIFLAGIKGYTF.

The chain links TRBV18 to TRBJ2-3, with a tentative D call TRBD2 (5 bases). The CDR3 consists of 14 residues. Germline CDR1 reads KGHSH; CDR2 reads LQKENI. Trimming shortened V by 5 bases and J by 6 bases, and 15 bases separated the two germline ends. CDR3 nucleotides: TGTGCCAGCTCATTCATCGGGGAACCGGATACGCAGTATTTT. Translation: CASSFIGEPDTQYF. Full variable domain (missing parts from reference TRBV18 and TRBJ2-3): NAGVMQNPRHLVRRRGQEARLRCSPMKGHSHVYWYRQLPEEGLKFMVYLQKENIIDESGMPKERFSAEFPKEGPSILRIQQVVRGDSAAYFCASSFIGEPDTQYFGPGTRLTVL.

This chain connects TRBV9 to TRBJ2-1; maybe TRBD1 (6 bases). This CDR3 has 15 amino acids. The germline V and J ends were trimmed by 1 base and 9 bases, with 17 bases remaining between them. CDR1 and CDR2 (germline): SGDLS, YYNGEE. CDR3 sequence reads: CASSVRDTSLGEQFF. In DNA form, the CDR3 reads TGTGCCAGCAGCGTAAGGGACACAAGTCTGGGTGAGCAGTTCTTC.

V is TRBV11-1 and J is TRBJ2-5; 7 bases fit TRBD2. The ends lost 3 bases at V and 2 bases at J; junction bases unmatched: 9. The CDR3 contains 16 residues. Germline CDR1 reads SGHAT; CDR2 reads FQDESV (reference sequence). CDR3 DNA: TGTGCCAGCAGCTTTTCAAGGCTAGCGGTACAAGAGACCCAGTACTTC. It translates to CASSFSRLAVQETQYF.

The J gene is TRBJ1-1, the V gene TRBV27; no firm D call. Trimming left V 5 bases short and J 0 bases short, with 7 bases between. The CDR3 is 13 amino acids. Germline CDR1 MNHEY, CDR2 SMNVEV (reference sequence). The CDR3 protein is CASSRTLNTEAFF. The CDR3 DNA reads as TGTGCCAGCAGTAGAACACTGAACACTGAAGCTTTCTTT.

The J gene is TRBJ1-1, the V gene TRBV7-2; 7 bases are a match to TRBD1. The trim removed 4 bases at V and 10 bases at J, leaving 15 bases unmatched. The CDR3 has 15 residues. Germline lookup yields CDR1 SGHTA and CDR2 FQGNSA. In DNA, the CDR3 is TGTGCCAGCAGCTCCGCTAGACAGGGATCAAGTCTAGCTTTCTTT. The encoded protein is CASSSARQGSSLAFF.

The CDR3 DNA sequence: TGTGCCAGCAGCGCCCAGGGTTGGGAGACCCAGTACTTC. Protein: CASSAQGWETQYF. The chain recombines TRBV7-3 with TRBJ2-5; TRBD1 might be the D (5 bases). The length of the CDR3 is 13 residues. Trimming pared 5 bases from V and 5 bases from J, leaving 12 bases between. CDR1 SGHTA and CDR2 FQGTGA come from the germline V gene.

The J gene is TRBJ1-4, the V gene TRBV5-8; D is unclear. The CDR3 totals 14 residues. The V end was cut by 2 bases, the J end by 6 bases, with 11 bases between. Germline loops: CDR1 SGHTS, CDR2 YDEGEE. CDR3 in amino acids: CASSFGGMDEKLFF. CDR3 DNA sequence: TGTGCCAGCAGCTTCGGAGGGATGGATGAAAAACTGTTTTTT.

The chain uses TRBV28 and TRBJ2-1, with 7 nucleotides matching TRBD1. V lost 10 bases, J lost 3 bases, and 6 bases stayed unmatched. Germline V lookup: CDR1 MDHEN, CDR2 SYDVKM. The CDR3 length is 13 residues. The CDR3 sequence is CATTGQNYNEQFF. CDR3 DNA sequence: TGTGCCACAACGGGACAGAACTACAATGAGCAGTTCTTC.

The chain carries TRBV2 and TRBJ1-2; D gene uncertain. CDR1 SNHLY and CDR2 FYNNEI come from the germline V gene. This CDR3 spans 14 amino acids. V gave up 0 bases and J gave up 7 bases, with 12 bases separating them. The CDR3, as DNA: TGTGCCAGCAGTGAAGCGCTGAGGCATGGTGGCTACACCTTC. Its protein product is CASSEALRHGGYTF.

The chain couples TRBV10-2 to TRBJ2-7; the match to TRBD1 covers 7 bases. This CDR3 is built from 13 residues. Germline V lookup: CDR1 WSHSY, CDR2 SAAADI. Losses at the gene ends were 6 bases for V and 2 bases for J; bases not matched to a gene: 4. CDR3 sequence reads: CASRFGQAYEQYF. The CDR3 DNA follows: TGCGCCAGCAGATTCGGACAGGCCTACGAGCAGTACTTC.

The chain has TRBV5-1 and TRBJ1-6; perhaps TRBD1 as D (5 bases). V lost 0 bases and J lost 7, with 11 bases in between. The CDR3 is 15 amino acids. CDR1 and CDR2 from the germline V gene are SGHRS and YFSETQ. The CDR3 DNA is TGCGCCAGCAGCTTGGGACAGTTGGAAAATTCACCCCTCCACTTT. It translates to CASSLGQLENSPLHF.

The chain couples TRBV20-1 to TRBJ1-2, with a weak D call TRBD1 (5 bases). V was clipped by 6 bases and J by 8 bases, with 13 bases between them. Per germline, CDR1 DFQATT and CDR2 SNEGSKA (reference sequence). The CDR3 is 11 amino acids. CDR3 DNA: TGCAGTGCGATCCCACAGGCCGGCTACACCTTC. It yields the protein CSAIPQAGYTF.

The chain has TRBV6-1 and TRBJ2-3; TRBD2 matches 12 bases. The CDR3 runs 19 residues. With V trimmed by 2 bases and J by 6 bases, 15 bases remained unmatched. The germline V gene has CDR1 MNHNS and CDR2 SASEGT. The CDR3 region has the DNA TGTGCCAGCAGTGAATCAACTAGCGGGGGGCCGGGTTCTTTGGATACGCAGTATTTT. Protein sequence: CASSESTSGGPGSLDTQYF.

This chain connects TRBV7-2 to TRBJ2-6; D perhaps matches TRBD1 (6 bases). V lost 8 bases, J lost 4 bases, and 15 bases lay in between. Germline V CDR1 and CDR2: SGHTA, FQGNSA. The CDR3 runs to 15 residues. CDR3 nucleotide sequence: TGTGCCAGCCGGTACCAGGGGCTCGGGGCCAACGTCCTGACTTTC. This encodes CASRYQGLGANVLTF.

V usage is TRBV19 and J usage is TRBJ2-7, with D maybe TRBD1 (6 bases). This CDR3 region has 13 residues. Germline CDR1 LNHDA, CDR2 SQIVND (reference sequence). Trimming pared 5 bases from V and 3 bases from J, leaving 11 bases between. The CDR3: CASSFGQLYEQYF. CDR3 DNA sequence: TGTGCCAGTAGTTTCGGACAGCTCTACGAGCAGTACTTC.